Below are 5 T cell receptor beta chains sequenced from a single sample in a study of blood T cells in healthy people across ages. Together with a sample-barcoded 5' primer, a J-beta primer mix was included in a second PCR lasting roughly 7 to 11 cycles. TCRdb reprocessed the 5' RACE reads via MiXCR and lists one record per CDR3 protein. The table has some 1.8 million distinct CDR3 sequences, approximately 40% seen once. The sample taken for sequencing was blood. Receptors were obtained from a human donor in good health.

This clonotype was observed a few times. A single base separates this from a much larger clone, so it may be a read error. The V gene is TRBV6-5, the J gene TRBJ2-5; a weak D match, TRBD2 (5 bases). The end of the DNA is better explained by TRBJ2-7, so the J call may be wrong. Germline assignment: CDR1 MNHEY and CDR2 SVGAGI. This CDR3 contains 11 residues. The CDR3 loop is CASSNGDEQYF. In nucleotides, the CDR3 is TGTGCCAGCAGTAACGGGGACGAGCAGTACTTC.

The rearrangement joins TRBV12-5 to TRBJ2-1; 7 nucleotides match TRBD2. Germline V gene lookup returns CDR1 LGHNT and CDR2 FRNRAP. The CDR3 extends over 15 amino acids. With V trimmed by 7 bases and J by 0 bases, 6 bases remained unmatched. CDR3 amino acids: CASESGVRSYNEQFF. As DNA, the CDR3 is TGTGCTAGTGAAAGCGGGGTTCGCTCCTACAATGAGCAGTTCTTC.

About this clonotype itself: The junction departs from the called germline gene at one end, perhaps through a read error. The J gene is TRBJ2-7, the V gene TRBV7-2; 12 nucleotides agree with TRBD2. The CDR3 loop spans 16 amino acids. Germline V gene sequence: CDR1 SGHTA, CDR2 FQGNSA. The CDR3 here is CAGAGASGGAIYGQYF. The CDR3 nucleotides read TGTGCCGGGGCAGGGGCTAGCGGGGGGGCTATCTACGGGCAGTACTTC.

This clonotype was observed a few times. The chain joins TRBV11-3 to TRBJ2-3; D gene uncertain. V was trimmed by 0 bases and J by 2 bases, leaving 6 bases between them. This CDR3 is 14 amino acids long. The germline gives CDR1 SGHNT, CDR2 YENEEA. CDR3 nucleotides: TGTGCCAGCAGCTTAGATTTTGCCACAGATACGCAGTATTTT. Its protein is CASSLDFATDTQYF. Together with reference TRBV11-3 and TRBJ2-3, the CDR3 gives the full variable domain: EAGVVQSPRYKIIEKKQPVAFWCNPISGHNTLYWYLQNLGQGPELLIRYENEEAVDDSQLPKDRFSAERLKGVDSTLKIQPAELGDSAVYLCASSLDFATDTQYFGPGTRLTVL.

At least ten counts were recorded for this clonotype. The chain carries TRBV12-3 or TRBV12-4 and TRBJ1-5; D unclear. V was shortened by 2 bases and J by 4 bases, with 6 bases between the two germline ends. The CDR3 contains 13 residues. CDR3: CASSLTVNQPQHF. CDR3 DNA: TGTGCCAGCAGTTTAACAGTAAATCAGCCCCAGCATTTT.